Listed here are 21 T cell receptor beta chains from one sample, sequenced in a study of OX40 agonist ivuxolimab in advanced cancers. Sequencing used immunoSEQ multiplex PCR; TCRdb keeps in-frame clones, though not all of them. The data contain about 47,000 clones, approximately 86% of them singletons. Material: CD4+ or CD8+ T cells sorted from blood, obtained in a trial of the OX40 agonist ivuxolimab. The receptors originated from an adult with an advanced solid tumor such as melanoma, head and neck, liver or kidney cancer.

With respect to this clone: The germline gene is not matched at one end of the junction; a read error may be the cause. Different DNA sequences within this sample yield the same CDR3. The chain uses TRBV7-9 and TRBJ1-5, with 7 bases identical to TRBD1. Germline CDR1 SEHNR, CDR2 FQNEAQ (reference sequence). CDR3 length: 13 amino acids. The CDR3 reads CASSQQGNQPQHF. The CDR3 bases are TGCGCCAGCAGTCAACAGGGGAATCAGCCCCAGCATTTT.

The J gene is TRBJ2-1, the V gene TRBV6-1, with TRBD2 identical over 9 bases. CDR1 and CDR2 from the germline V gene are MNHNS and SASEGT. This CDR3 region has 15 residues. J lost 8 bases, V lost 6 bases, and 11 bases had no gene match. The CDR3 sequence is CASSLWGSGSDEQFF. The DNA of the CDR3 is TGTGCCAGCAGCTTATGGGGTAGCGGGAGTGATGAGCAGTTCTTC.

The chain recombines TRBV7-8 with TRBJ1-2, with D possibly matching TRBD1 (5 bases). Trimming took off 0 bases at V and 3 bases at J, with 11 bases between the two ends. Per the germline V gene, CDR1 is SGHVS and CDR2 is FQNEAQ. CDR3 size: 15 residues. The CDR3 region is CASSLAPGSHYGYTF. The DNA of the CDR3 is TGTGCCAGCAGCTTAGCCCCAGGGTCTCACTATGGCTACACCTTC.

This chain uses TRBV5-4 with TRBJ2-5; possible D gene TRBD2, 6 bases. This CDR3 comprises 15 residues. Trimming cost V 3 bases and J 0 bases, with 12 bases left between them. In germline, CDR1 is SGHNT, CDR2 YYREEE (reference sequence). The CDR3 DNA reads TGTGCCAGCAGCTCGGGGGAGCAGTACCAAGAGACCCAGTACTTC. It yields the protein CASSSGEQYQETQYF. The variable domain in full, completed from reference TRBV5-4 and TRBJ2-5, reads ETGVTQSPTHLIKTRGQQVTLRCSSQSGHNTVSWYQQALGQGPQFIFQYYREEENGRGNFPPRFSGLQFPNYSSELNVNALELDDSALYLCASSSGEQYQETQYFGPGTRLLVL.

The chain combines TRBV6-5 with TRBJ2-3; tentatively, D is TRBD1 (6 bases). Germline CDR1 MNHEY, CDR2 SVGAGI. The CDR3 extends over 14 amino acids. V was shortened by 2 bases and J by 4 bases, with 10 bases between the two germline ends. CDR3 region: CASSYESGADTQYF. CDR3 nucleotides: TGTGCCAGCAGTTACGAGTCAGGGGCAGATACGCAGTATTTT.

The chain recombines TRBV12-2 with TRBJ1-2; whether TRBD1, the table's D call, matches the DNA was not checked. TRBV12-2 is termed a pseudogene. The CDR3 has 15 residues. The CDR3 region is CASLLRRAGVYGYTF. For the CDR3, the DNA is TGTGCAAGTCTTCTCCGGCGCGCAGGGGTCTATGGCTACACCTTC.

The V and J genes are TRBV10-2 and TRBJ2-6, with D hard to call. The V end lost 4 bases, the J end lost 3 bases, and 10 bases lay between the germline ends. Germline CDR1 is WSHSY and CDR2 is SAAADI. This CDR3 comprises 15 residues. CDR3 in amino acids: CASSAHPRGANVLTF. The CDR3 nucleotides are TGCGCCAGCAGTGCACACCCGCGTGGGGCCAACGTCCTGACTTTC.

The V gene is TRBV19, the J gene TRBJ2-1, with D perhaps matching TRBD2 (5 bases). Germline V CDR1 and CDR2: LNHDA, SQIVND (reference sequence). This CDR3 spans 15 amino acids. V was clipped by 3 bases and J by 6 bases, with 15 bases between them. The DNA of the CDR3 is TGTGCCAGTAGTATTGGAGGTTTCTCCGCCAATGAGCAGTTCTTC. Translating it yields CASSIGGFSANEQFF.

The chain uses TRBV6-5 and TRBJ2-5; unclear D gene. This CDR3 has 13 residues. V was trimmed by 4 bases and J by 2 bases, leaving 8 bases between them. Germline V gene sequence: CDR1 MNHEY, CDR2 SVGAGI. CDR3 sequence: CASSFGPQETQYF. The DNA for the CDR3 is TGTGCCAGCAGTTTCGGGCCTCAAGAGACCCAGTACTTC.

The rearrangement links TRBV19 to TRBJ2-7; TRBD2 agrees at 8 bases. V was pared by 3 bases and J by 2 bases, with 6 bases of the junction left unmatched. Germline V CDR1 and CDR2: LNHDA, SQIVND (reference sequence). This CDR3 spans 15 amino acids. CDR3 coding DNA: TGTGCCAGTAGTATGGCAACGGGGGGGACCTACGAGCAGTACTTC. It specifies CASSMATGGTYEQYF. Looking up the rest from reference TRBV19 and TRBJ2-7 gives the full variable domain: DGGITQSPKYLFRKEGQNVTLSCEQNLNHDAMYWYRQDPGQGLRLIYYSQIVNDFQKGDIAEGYSVSREKKESFPLTVTSAQKNPTAFYLCASSMATGGTYEQYFGPGTRLTVT.

V is TRBV7-8 and J is TRBJ2-3; 10 bases line up with TRBD1. Trimming at V came to 5 bases and at J to 4 bases, leaving 9 bases not matched to a gene. This CDR3 has 16 residues. Per germline, CDR1 SGHVS and CDR2 FQNEAQ. CDR3 sequence reads: CASSPQGQGFSDTQYF. CDR3 in DNA: TGTGCCAGCAGCCCTCAGGGACAGGGGTTCTCAGATACGCAGTATTTT.

This sequence joins TRBV6-1 and TRBJ1-2, with 7 bases fitting TRBD1. Germline V gene data show CDR1 as MNHNS and CDR2 as SASEGT. This CDR3 comprises 13 residues. The J segment lost 7 bases and the V segment lost 7 bases, leaving 9 bases of the junction unmatched. DNA for the CDR3: TGTGCCAGCATCACAGGGGTGTCTGGTGGCTACACCTTC. It specifies CASITGVSGGYTF.

The V call is TRBV19, the J call TRBJ1-2, with a possible D match to TRBD1 (5 bases). V was cut by 7 bases and J by 2 bases, with 14 bases left in between. This CDR3 has 14 amino acids. The V gene's germline CDR1 is LNHDA and CDR2 SQIVND (reference sequence). In DNA form, the CDR3 reads TGTGCCAGTATCGACAGTTCTGGAAACTATGGCTACACCTTC. Its protein is CASIDSSGNYGYTF.

The chain carries TRBV13 and TRBJ1-5; D is perhaps TRBD1 (6 bases). CDR1 is PRHDT and CDR2 is FYEKMQ in the germline V gene (reference sequence). The CDR3 contains 13 residues. Trimming removed 6 bases from V and 3 bases from J, with 9 bases in between. The CDR3 bases are TGTGCCAGCAGAGGGGGGTTCAATCAGCCCCAGCATTTT. Translated: CASRGGFNQPQHF.

This chain links TRBV10-3 with TRBJ2-7; unclear D gene. CDR3 length: 16 amino acids. Trimming shortened V by 3 bases and J by 0 bases, and 15 bases separated the two germline ends. The V gene's germline CDR1 is ENHRY and CDR2 SYGVKD. The DNA of the CDR3 is TGTGCCATCAGTGACCCCGTGGCGGTGAACTCCTACGAGCAGTACTTC. This codes for CAISDPVAVNSYEQYF.

This clone is a singleton in its sample. The chain combines TRBV18 with TRBJ1-1, with D uncertain. CDR1 is KGHSH, CDR2 LQKENI, per germline. V dropped 3 bases and J dropped 3 bases, with 8 bases sitting between them. This CDR3 region has 13 residues. CDR3 sequence reads: CASSPFPDTEAFF. In DNA form, the CDR3 reads TGTGCCAGCTCACCTTTTCCGGACACTGAAGCTTTCTTT.

The chain is built from TRBV7-8 and TRBJ1-2; 9 bases map to TRBD1. The V segment lost 1 base and the J segment 6 bases; nucleotides outside the gene matches: 6. The CDR3 has 15 amino acids. Per the germline V gene, CDR1 is SGHVS and CDR2 is FQNEAQ. CDR3 region: CASSLVTGTGNGYTF. CDR3 DNA sequence: TGTGCCAGCAGCTTAGTTACCGGGACAGGGAATGGCTACACCTTC.

The chain couples TRBV5-4 to TRBJ2-7, with D tentatively TRBD2 (5 bases). This CDR3 spans 13 amino acids. Trimming left V 3 bases short and J 7 bases short, with 14 bases between. Per germline, CDR1 SGHNT and CDR2 YYREEE (reference sequence). The chain's CDR3 is CASSSDFRREQYF. The DNA for the CDR3 is TGTGCCAGCAGCTCGGACTTCCGCCGGGAGCAGTACTTC.

This chain connects TRBV11-3 to TRBJ2-3, with 8 bases fitting TRBD2. Trimming cost V 0 bases and J 0 bases; bases outside gene matches: 8. The germline V gene encodes CDR1 SGHNT and CDR2 YENEEA. The CDR3 runs to 18 residues. The CDR3 DNA sequence: TGTGCCAGCAGCTTAGACGGGGGGGCCAGACCTAGCACAGATACGCAGTATTTT. Translating it yields CASSLDGGARPSTDTQYF. The variable domain in full, with the rest retrieved from reference TRBV11-3 and TRBJ2-3, is EAGVVQSPRYKIIEKKQPVAFWCNPISGHNTLYWYLQNLGQGPELLIRYENEEAVDDSQLPKDRFSAERLKGVDSTLKIQPAELGDSAVYLCASSLDGGARPSTDTQYFGPGTRLTVL.

This clone was observed a handful of times. The CDR3 here is CASSLRTANYEQYF. The CDR3 region has the DNA TGTGCCAGCAGCTTACGCACAGCCAACTACGAGCAGTACTTC. V usage is TRBV7-2 and J usage is TRBJ2-7; D ambiguous. V was shortened by 2 bases and J by 3 bases, with 11 bases between the two germline ends. The CDR3 length is 14 residues. Germline assignment: CDR1 SGHTA and CDR2 FQGNSA.

The V gene is TRBV7-3, the J gene TRBJ2-3, with D perhaps being TRBD1 or TRBD2 (5 bases each). There are 14 residues in the CDR3. The V gene's germline CDR1 is SGHTA and CDR2 FQGTGA. Trimming removed 3 bases at V and 6 bases at J, with 13 bases between. The CDR3 reads CASSLGRTWDTQYF. CDR3 coding DNA: TGTGCCAGCAGCTTGGGACGGACCTGGGATACGCAGTATTTT.